A single sample gave rise to the 12 T cell receptor beta chains below, sequenced in a study of post-analysis software for immune sequencing data. Study observations and caveats: Four to six TRBV segments appeared more often in patients than in controls, and TRBV5-6, TRBV5-1 and TRBV20-1 were among these.

Which antigens these TCRs recognize remains unknown. TCR beta libraries were prepared from cDNA with unique molecular identifiers. TCRdb independently ran MiXCR on the PCR reads; one entry per CDR3 protein. This sample has approximately 630,000 distinct CDR3 sequences; approximately 59% occur once, and the top ten carry around 11%. The sample comprised blood. The receptors originated from a girl aged 2 to 9 with multiple sclerosis.

This clonotype was picked up a small number of times. This chain connects TRBV6-5 to TRBJ2-7, with 7 bases matching TRBD2. The J call is in doubt because the DNA end fits TRBJ2-5 better. The CDR3 loop spans 15 amino acids. The germline gives CDR1 MNHEY, CDR2 SVGAGI. Here the CDR3 DNA reads TGTGCCAGCAGTTCAGGACTAGTCGGGCGGGAGACCCAGTACTTC. Translating it yields CASSSGLVGRETQYF.

The V call is TRBV6-2 or TRBV6-3, the J call TRBJ2-3; D unclear. Germline-derived CDR1 and CDR2 are MNHEY and SVGEGT. The CDR3 sequence is 11 residues long. Trimming left V 8 bases short and J 9 bases short, with 12 bases between. CDR3 nucleotide sequence: TGTGCCAGCTTGAACTTCCCGACGCAGTATTTT. Protein sequence: CASLNFPTQYF.

The rearrangement joins TRBV10-3 to TRBJ1-1; no clear D. V shed 2 bases and J shed 7 bases, with 14 bases lying between them. The CDR3 spans 14 residues. Germline loops: CDR1 ENHRY, CDR2 SYGVKD. The CDR3 loop reads CAISEDGGVGEAFF. CDR3 DNA sequence: TGTGCCATCAGTGAGGATGGCGGGGTCGGTGAAGCTTTCTTT.

CDR3 amino acids: CASSLLLSRKDTQYF. Here the CDR3 DNA reads TGCGCCAGCAGCTTGTTACTCAGTCGGAAAGATACGCAGTATTTT. The chain combines TRBV5-1 with TRBJ2-3; no clear D. Germline V gene data show CDR1 as SGHRS and CDR2 as YFSETQ. Trimming removed 1 base from V and 5 bases from J, with 14 bases in between. This CDR3 is 15 amino acids long.

This clonotype was counted between two and nine times. The chain employs TRBV3-1 and TRBJ2-1; 8 bases match TRBD2. Germline CDR1 LGHDT, CDR2 YNNKEL (reference sequence). V was pared by 5 bases and J by 7 bases, with 7 bases of the junction left unmatched. This CDR3 spans 14 amino acids. The CDR3 DNA follows: TGTGCCAGCAGCACTCCGGGACTAGGGAATGAGCAGTTCTTC. Its translation is CASSTPGLGNEQFF.

This chain links TRBV7-8 with TRBJ2-4, with 7 bases lining up with TRBD1. Germline V CDR1 and CDR2: SGHVS, FQNEAQ. V trimming: 3 bases; J trimming: 2 bases; junction bases outside the gene matches: 10. The CDR3 extends over 17 amino acids. CDR3: CASSLTLRDRSKNIQYF. DNA of the CDR3: TGTGCCAGCAGCTTGACCCTTAGGGACAGATCCAAAAACATTCAGTACTTC.

This clonotype was seen a few times. The chain joins TRBV7-8 to TRBJ2-3; D gene unclear. The CDR3 is 17 amino acids. The V end lost 3 bases, the J end lost 2 bases, and 18 bases lay between the germline ends. Germline CDR1 reads SGHVS; CDR2 reads FQNEAQ. In nucleotides, the CDR3 is TGTGCCAGCAGCTTTAACCCCGGATCCGGGCCCACAGATACGCAGTATTTT. It is translated as CASSFNPGSGPTDTQYF.

This clonotype was observed a handful of times. The chain employs TRBV5-1 and TRBJ2-3, with D possibly being TRBD1 (5 bases). The V end lost 2 bases, the J end lost 3 bases, and 13 bases lay between the germline ends. The CDR3 consists of 15 residues. From germline, CDR1 is SGHRS and CDR2 YFSETQ. Here the CDR3 DNA reads TGCGCCAGCAGCTTCCAGGGAATTGAGACAGATACGCAGTATTTT. This translates into CASSFQGIETDTQYF.

The CDR3 DNA is TGTGCCAGCAGTTCCCCAGGGCGTTTCTATGGCTACACCTTC. It encodes CASSSPGRFYGYTF. The chain couples TRBV6-5 to TRBJ1-2, with a weak D call TRBD1 (5 bases). With 4 bases removed from V and 4 bases from J, the gap between germline ends came to 13 bases. The CDR3 covers 14 residues. CDR1 is MNHEY and CDR2 is SVGAGI in the germline V gene.

The rearrangement uses TRBV7-8 and TRBJ2-1; 8 positions agree with TRBD2. The germline CDR1 and CDR2 sequences are SGHVS and FQNEAQ. With V trimmed by 3 bases and J by 4 bases, 5 bases remained unmatched. The CDR3 totals 15 residues. CDR3 in amino acids: CASSFPGLGYNEQFF. The CDR3 DNA reads as TGTGCCAGCAGCTTCCCGGGACTAGGTTACAATGAGCAGTTCTTC. Full variable domain (remainder filled in from reference TRBV7-8 and TRBJ2-1): GAGVSQSPRYKVAKRGQDVALRCDPISGHVSLFWYQQALGQGPEFLTYFQNEAQLDKSGLPSDRFFAERPEGSVSTLKIQRTQQEDSAVYLCASSFPGLGYNEQFFGPGTRLTVL.

The sample holds a few counts of this clonotype. The chain employs TRBV11-2 and TRBJ2-7; D not resolved. V gave up 1 base and J gave up 4 bases, with 11 bases separating them. The CDR3 covers 14 residues. The germline V gene encodes CDR1 SGHAT and CDR2 FQNNGV. CDR3 protein: CASSLVRRPYEQYF. CDR3 coding DNA: TGTGCCAGCAGCTTAGTTCGAAGGCCGTACGAGCAGTACTTC.

The rearrangement links TRBV29-1 to TRBJ2-1; D tentatively reads TRBD1 or TRBD2 (6 bases each). Germline CDR1 SQVTM, CDR2 ANQGSEA. The CDR3 has 11 residues. V gave up 5 bases and J gave up 7 bases, with 9 bases separating them. The DNA for the CDR3 is TGCAGCGTTAGGAGGGGGAATGAGCAGTTCTTC. Protein: CSVRRGNEQFF.